Presented here are 24 T cell receptor beta chains from one specimen sequenced in a study of blood T cell repertoires in COVID-19. Assay used: immunoSEQ multiplex PCR; TCRdb lists only in-frame clones, some missing. The table lists over 130,000 clones, under 90% of them singletons. Sequenced input: PBMCs or T cells enriched from blood (not recorded which). These receptor sequences come from a man in his fifties or sixties in a cohort exposed to, infected with or recovered from COVID-19 (not recorded which).

The chain combines TRBV5-8 with TRBJ2-3; 9 bases are a match to TRBD2. Germline assignment: CDR1 SGHTS and CDR2 YDEGEE. The CDR3 loop spans 16 amino acids. The trim removed 0 bases at V and 2 bases at J, leaving 4 bases unmatched. The CDR3 DNA reads as TGTGCCAGCAGCTTGGCGACTAGCGGAAACACAGATACGCAGTATTTT. Translating it yields CASSLATSGNTDTQYF.

The chain carries TRBV7-2 and TRBJ2-3; 7 bases are a match to TRBD2. Unmatched junction bases numbered 4, after V lost 3 bases and J lost 1 base. This CDR3 has 15 residues. Germline CDR1 SGHTA, CDR2 FQGNSA. As DNA, the CDR3 is TGTGCCAGCAGCTTCCTTGGACTAGGCACAGATACGCAGTATTTT. It encodes CASSFLGLGTDTQYF.

This clone was counted only a few times. The genes are TRBV19 and TRBJ1-2; no clear D gene. CDR3 length: 13 amino acids. Germline CDR1 reads LNHDA; CDR2 reads SQIVND (reference sequence). V gave up 3 bases and J gave up 7 bases, with 12 bases separating them. This CDR3 reads CASSIGETGGYTF. CDR3 DNA sequence: TGTGCCAGTAGTATTGGGGAGACGGGTGGCTACACCTTC.

As DNA, the CDR3 is TGCGCCAGCAGCAAGGCGGGGGGGCCCAATGAAAAACTGTTTTTT. This translates into CASSKAGGPNEKLFF. J is TRBJ1-4 and V is TRBV5-1; tentatively, D is TRBD1 (6 bases). Trimming pared 4 bases from V and 5 bases from J, leaving 15 bases between. The CDR3 is made up of 15 amino acids. Germline V gene lookup returns CDR1 SGHRS and CDR2 YFSETQ.

This chain uses TRBV14 with TRBJ1-2; D might be TRBD1 (5 bases). The CDR3 runs 13 residues. V lost 4 bases and J lost 8, with 14 bases in between. Germline CDR1 SGHDN, CDR2 FVKESK. The DNA of the CDR3 is TGTGCCAGCAGCCCGACAGAGTCTAGAGGCTACACCTTC. This translates into CASSPTESRGYTF.

This clone was detected only a few times. The chain uses TRBV5-4 and TRBJ1-3, with 9 bases aligning to TRBD1. This CDR3 contains 18 residues. V was pared by 4 bases and J by 0 bases, with 11 bases of the junction left unmatched. Germline values: CDR1 SGHNT, CDR2 YYREEE (reference sequence). CDR3: CASSPGQGTTFSGNTIYF. CDR3 bases: TGTGCCAGCAGCCCGGGACAGGGAACCACCTTCTCTGGAAACACCATATATTTT.

The chain is built from TRBV6-5 and TRBJ1-1; TRBD1 is a possible D gene (5 bases). This CDR3 region has 15 residues. Germline assignment: CDR1 MNHEY and CDR2 SVGAGI. V lost 7 bases, J lost 3 bases, and 18 bases lay in between. CDR3 loop: CASIEPGGKYTEAFF. For the CDR3, the DNA is TGTGCCAGCATCGAACCGGGGGGAAAATACACTGAAGCTTTCTTT.

This clone was seen a handful of times. This chain links TRBV6-5 with TRBJ1-1; D call uncertain. This CDR3 comprises 15 residues. V gave up 7 bases and J gave up 7 bases, with 22 bases separating them. In germline, CDR1 is MNHEY, CDR2 SVGAGI. This CDR3 reads CASTLPTRPPGEAFF. DNA of the CDR3: TGTGCCAGCACGCTACCAACACGCCCGCCGGGTGAAGCTTTCTTT.

This chain joins TRBV6-1 and TRBJ2-3, with 7 bases fitting TRBD1. The CDR3 loop spans 13 amino acids. The V gene's germline CDR1 is MNHNS and CDR2 SASEGT. V dropped 1 base and J dropped 7; count of bases not matched to a gene: 2. The CDR3, as DNA: TGTGCCAGCAGTGAAGAGGGGGCCCATACGCAGTATTTT. Translating it yields CASSEEGAHTQYF.

This rearrangement joins TRBV3-1 (or the pseudogene TRBV3-2) to TRBJ1-1; the D is unclear. The germline CDR1 and CDR2 sequences are LGHDT and YNNKEL (reference sequence). The CDR3 spans 11 residues. Between the trimmed V and J ends, which lost 8 bases and 6 bases, there was a span of 10 bases. The CDR3 region is CASARTAEAFF. CDR3 DNA: TGTGCCAGCGCGCGAACCGCTGAAGCTTTCTTT.

Concerning this clone itself: Because the CDR3's place on the DNA is in doubt, the DNA is left out and the CDR3 is given as listed by TCRdb. J is TRBJ2-7 and V is TRBV28; the table's D gene call, TRBD1, was not cross checked with the DNA. CDR1 is MDHEN, CDR2 SYDVKM, per germline. The CDR3 has 15 amino acids, counting both end residues. CDR3 residues: CASSFLAGATYEQYF.

The rearrangement joins TRBV18 to TRBJ1-4, with unresolved D. This CDR3 has 15 amino acids. CDR1 and CDR2 from the germline V gene are KGHSH and LQKENI. The V gene lost 4 bases and the J gene lost 2 bases, with 11 bases spanning the gap. The CDR3 DNA follows: TGTGCCAGCTCACTGTACCCACGGACTAATGAAAAACTGTTTTTT. This codes for CASSLYPRTNEKLFF.

This clone was observed a single time. The chain joins TRBV9 to TRBJ2-7, with 11 bases fitting TRBD1. This CDR3 contains 16 residues. CDR1 is SGDLS and CDR2 is YYNGEE in the germline V gene. The V segment lost 4 bases and the J segment 3 bases; nucleotides outside the gene matches: 9. CDR3 protein: CASSPPGTGGYYEQYF. The CDR3 nucleotides are TGTGCCAGCAGCCCACCTGGGACAGGGGGTTACTACGAGCAGTACTTC.

This clone was recorded only once. The chain has TRBV18 and TRBJ2-1; 7 bases map to TRBD2. V was pared by 3 bases and J by 0 bases, with 8 bases of the junction left unmatched. This CDR3 is built from 17 residues. The germline gives CDR1 KGHSH, CDR2 LQKENI. The chain's CDR3 is CASSPPRGGSSYNEQFF. In DNA form, the CDR3 reads TGTGCCAGCTCACCCCCCCGAGGCGGGAGCTCCTACAATGAGCAGTTCTTC.

This chain uses TRBV5-1 with TRBJ1-1, with D possibly TRBD1 on 5 matching bases. The ends were cut back, 0 bases at V and 1 base at J, with 7 bases in the middle. Germline-derived CDR1 and CDR2 are SGHRS and YFSETQ. This CDR3 spans 14 amino acids. CDR3 in amino acids: CASSLGQQNTEAFF. The CDR3 nucleotides read TGCGCCAGCAGCTTGGGACAGCAGAACACTGAAGCTTTCTTT.

This clone was counted between two and nine times. This rearrangement joins TRBV6-5 to TRBJ1-2, with 8 bases lining up with TRBD1. The ends lost 4 bases at V and 4 bases at J; junction bases unmatched: 8. The CDR3 consists of 15 residues. CDR1 is MNHEY and CDR2 is SVGAGI in the germline V gene. CDR3: CASSSRGPPIYGYTF. CDR3 DNA: TGTGCCAGCAGTTCCAGGGGGCCCCCTATCTATGGCTACACCTTC.

The CDR3 loop is CASSIGKGGSNLQHF. The CDR3 coding sequence is TGTGCCAGTAGTATCGGGAAAGGGGGCTCGAATCTCCAGCATTTT. The chain uses TRBV19 and TRBJ1-5; the match to TRBD1 covers 7 bases. CDR3 length equals 15 residues. Germline V gene data show CDR1 as LNHDA and CDR2 as SQIVND (reference sequence). Trimming took 3 bases from V and 12 from J; bases not matched to a gene: 14.

The chain links TRBV4-2 to TRBJ2-1; TRBD2 matches 8 bases. Germline V gene lookup returns CDR1 LGHNA and CDR2 YNFKEQ. The CDR3 sequence is 15 residues long. J was trimmed by 4 bases and V by 0 bases; bases with no gene match: 2. The CDR3 DNA is TGTGCCAGCAGCCAAGAACTAGCGGTATACAATGAGCAGTTCTTC. Amino acid sequence: CASSQELAVYNEQFF.

This clone was picked up one time. The V gene is TRBV5-1, the J gene TRBJ2-5; 7 positions agree with TRBD2. Germline assignment: CDR1 SGHRS and CDR2 YFSETQ. CDR3 size: 13 residues. The V gene end was trimmed by 5 bases and the J gene end by 3 bases; junction bases not matched to a gene: 4. The chain's CDR3 is CASRNGGEETQYF. The CDR3 DNA is TGCGCCAGCAGGAATGGGGGGGAAGAGACCCAGTACTTC.

The V call is TRBV4-2, the J call TRBJ1-1; tentative D call: TRBD1 (6 bases). Trimming left V 4 bases short and J 4 bases short, with 10 bases between. The CDR3 contains 13 residues. Looked up from germline, CDR1 is LGHNA and CDR2 is YNFKEQ. CDR3: CASSRTGSTEAFF. The CDR3 DNA reads TGTGCCAGCAGCCGCACAGGGAGCACTGAAGCTTTCTTT.

V usage is TRBV5-1 and J usage is TRBJ1-1; D is ambiguous. Germline CDR1 is SGHRS and CDR2 is YFSETQ. This CDR3 contains 15 residues. Trimming stripped 4 bases from V and 0 bases from J, with 13 bases between. Here the CDR3 reads CASSPTAIMNTEAFF. The CDR3 nucleotides are TGCGCCAGCAGCCCCACAGCTATCATGAACACTGAAGCTTTCTTT.

This clone was seen only once. This chain joins TRBV6-5 and TRBJ2-1; TRBD1 might be the D (5 bases). V lost 5 bases and J lost 4, with 15 bases in between. This CDR3 region has 15 residues. CDR1 is MNHEY, CDR2 SVGAGI, per germline. The CDR3 loop reads CASSQTVESYNEQFF. CDR3 DNA sequence: TGTGCCAGCAGTCAGACAGTAGAATCATACAATGAGCAGTTCTTC.

J is TRBJ2-1 and V is TRBV6-1; D is uncertain. The CDR3 has 16 amino acids. CDR1 and CDR2 (germline): MNHNS, SASEGT. The germline V and J ends were trimmed by 0 bases and 7 bases, with 16 bases remaining between them. CDR3 sequence: CASSEAKVVGENEQFF. The DNA of the CDR3 is TGTGCCAGCAGTGAAGCAAAGGTAGTTGGAGAGAATGAGCAGTTCTTC.

The chain has TRBV4-1 and TRBJ1-2; 11 positions match TRBD1. This CDR3 is built from 15 residues. V shed 4 bases, J shed 5 bases, and the junction held 6 bases outside the gene matches. From germline, CDR1 is MGHRA and CDR2 YSYEKL. The CDR3 nucleotides read TGCGCCAGCAGCCTCGGGACAGGGGGTTTTTATGGCTACACCTTC. Translating gives CASSLGTGGFYGYTF.